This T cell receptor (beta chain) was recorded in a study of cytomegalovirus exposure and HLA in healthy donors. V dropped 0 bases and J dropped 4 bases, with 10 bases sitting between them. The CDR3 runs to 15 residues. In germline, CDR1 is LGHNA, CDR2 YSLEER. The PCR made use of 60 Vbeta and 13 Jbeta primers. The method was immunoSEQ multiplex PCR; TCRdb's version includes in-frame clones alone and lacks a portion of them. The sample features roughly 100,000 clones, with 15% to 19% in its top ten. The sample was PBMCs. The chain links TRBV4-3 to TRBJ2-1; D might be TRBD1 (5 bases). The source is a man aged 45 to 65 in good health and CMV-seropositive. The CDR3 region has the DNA TGCGCCAGCAGCCAAGAATCAGGGCTTTACAATGAGCAGTTCTTC. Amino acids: CASSQESGLYNEQFF.